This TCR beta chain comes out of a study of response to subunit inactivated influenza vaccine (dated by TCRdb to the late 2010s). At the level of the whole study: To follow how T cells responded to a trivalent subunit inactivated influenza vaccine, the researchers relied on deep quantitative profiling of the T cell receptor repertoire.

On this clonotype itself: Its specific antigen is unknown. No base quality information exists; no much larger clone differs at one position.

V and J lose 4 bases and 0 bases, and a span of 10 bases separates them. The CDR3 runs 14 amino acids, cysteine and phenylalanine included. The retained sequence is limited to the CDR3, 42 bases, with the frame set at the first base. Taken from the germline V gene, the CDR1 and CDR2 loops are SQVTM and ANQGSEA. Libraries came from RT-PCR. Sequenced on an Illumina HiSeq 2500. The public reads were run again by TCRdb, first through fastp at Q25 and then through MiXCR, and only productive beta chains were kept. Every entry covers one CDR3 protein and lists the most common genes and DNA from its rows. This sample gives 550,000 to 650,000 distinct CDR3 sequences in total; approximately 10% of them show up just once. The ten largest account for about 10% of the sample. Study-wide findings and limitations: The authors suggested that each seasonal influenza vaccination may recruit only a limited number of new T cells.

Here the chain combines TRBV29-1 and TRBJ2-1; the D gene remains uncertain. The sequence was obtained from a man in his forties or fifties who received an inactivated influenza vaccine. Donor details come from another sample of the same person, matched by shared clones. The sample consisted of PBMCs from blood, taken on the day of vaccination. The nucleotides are TGCAGCGTTGTCTCCGGGTACTCCTACAATGAGCAGTTCTTC. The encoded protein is CSVVSGYSYNEQFF.